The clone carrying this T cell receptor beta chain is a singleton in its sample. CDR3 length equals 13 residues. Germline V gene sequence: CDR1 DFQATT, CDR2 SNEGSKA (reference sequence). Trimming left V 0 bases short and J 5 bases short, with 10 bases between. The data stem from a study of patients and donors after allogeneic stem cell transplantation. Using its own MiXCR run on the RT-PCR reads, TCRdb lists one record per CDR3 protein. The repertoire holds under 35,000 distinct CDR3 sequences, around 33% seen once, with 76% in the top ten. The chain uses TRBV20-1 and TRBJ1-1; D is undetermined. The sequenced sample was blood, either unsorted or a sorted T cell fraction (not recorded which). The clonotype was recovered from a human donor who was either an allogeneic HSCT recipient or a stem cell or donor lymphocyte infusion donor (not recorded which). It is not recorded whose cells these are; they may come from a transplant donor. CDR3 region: CSARDSDGTEAFF. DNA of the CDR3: TGCAGTGCTAGAGATTCTGATGGGACTGAAGCTTTCTTT.